Each of the 32 T cell receptor beta chains below was sequenced from the same sample in a study of blood T cell repertoires in COVID-19. Profiled with immunoSEQ multiplex PCR; TCRdb holds only in-frame clones, not every one. The data contain 110,000 or so clones, over 70% of them seen just once; the ten biggest clones take up less than 2%. What was sequenced was peripheral blood. These receptors were collected from a man between 45 and 60 years old with acute or convalescent COVID-19.

This chain joins TRBV28 and TRBJ1-2; 7 positions match TRBD1. Germline trimming cut 6 bases from V and 7 bases from J; bases unmatched to any gene: 8. Germline CDR1 MDHEN, CDR2 SYDVKM. The CDR3 is made up of 13 amino acids. The CDR3 region has the DNA TGTGCCAGCAGCCCGGACAGGTGGAGTGGCTACACCTTC. As protein: CASSPDRWSGYTF.

The V and J genes are TRBV12-3 or TRBV12-4 and TRBJ1-6; D is unresolved. CDR3 length: 9 amino acids. V lost 8 bases, J lost 13 bases, and 6 bases lay in between. This CDR3 is CASPFPLHF. DNA for the CDR3: TGTGCCAGCCCCTTTCCCCTCCACTTT.

This clone was found once. This chain connects TRBV7-8 to TRBJ1-4, with D tentatively TRBD1 (5 bases). The CDR3 extends over 17 amino acids. Trimming pared 4 bases from V and 1 base from J, leaving 16 bases between. Germline V gene lookup returns CDR1 SGHVS and CDR2 FQNEAQ. The CDR3 here is CASSYNGGTQTNEKLFF. DNA for the CDR3: TGTGCCAGCAGCTACAATGGGGGGACTCAAACTAATGAAAAACTGTTTTTT.

This chain joins TRBV15 and TRBJ2-3; 10 positions agree with TRBD2. V shed 0 bases and J 7 bases; nucleotides not matched to a gene: 7. CDR1 LNHNV and CDR2 YYDKDF come from the germline V gene (reference sequence). The CDR3 is 16 amino acids. DNA for the CDR3: TGTGCCACCAGCAGAGATCACAGCGGGGGGGCTAATACGCAGTATTTT. Amino acids: CATSRDHSGGANTQYF.

The CDR3 is CASSPRTANTGELFF. The CDR3 nucleotides read TGTGCCAGCAGCCCCAGGACAGCGAACACCGGGGAGCTGTTTTTT. This rearrangement joins TRBV13 to TRBJ2-2; maybe TRBD1 (6 bases). V lost 5 bases to trimming and J lost 0 bases, with 10 bases between them. The CDR3 has 15 residues. Germline CDR1 PRHDT, CDR2 FYEKMQ (reference sequence). Filled out from reference TRBV13 and TRBJ2-2, the complete variable domain reads AAGVIQSPRHLIKEKRETATLKCYPIPRHDTVYWYQQGPGQDPQFLISFYEKMQSDKGSIPDRFSAQQFSDYHSELNMSSLELGDSALYFCASSPRTANTGELFFGEGSRLTVL.

This sequence joins TRBV5-4 and TRBJ2-1; weak D call: TRBD2 (6 bases). Germline loops: CDR1 SGHNT, CDR2 YYREEE (reference sequence). This CDR3 spans 15 amino acids. Trimming shortened V by 1 base and J by 7 bases, and 15 bases separated the two germline ends. CDR3 bases: TGTGCCAGCAGCTTGCCGCGGAGGGATGGGAATGAGCAGTTCTTC. It is translated as CASSLPRRDGNEQFF.

This sequence joins TRBV28 and TRBJ2-7; 8 positions match TRBD1. The CDR3 is made up of 16 amino acids. V was clipped by 4 bases and J by 0 bases; unmatched bases: 8. From germline, CDR1 is MDHEN and CDR2 SYDVKM. For the CDR3, the DNA is TGTGCCAGCAGTTCGGGACAGGCCTACAGCTCCTACGAGCAGTACTTC. It encodes CASSSGQAYSSYEQYF.

This clone showed up many times. The V and J genes are TRBV5-1 and TRBJ2-7; 7 bases map to TRBD1. The V gene's germline CDR1 is SGHRS and CDR2 YFSETQ. Losses at the gene ends were 0 bases for V and 3 bases for J; bases not matched to a gene: 6. The CDR3 consists of 15 residues. CDR3 sequence: CASSLETRGFYEQYF. The CDR3 nucleotides read TGCGCCAGCAGCTTGGAAACCAGGGGGTTCTACGAGCAGTACTTC.

The chain joins TRBV10-3 to TRBJ1-6; TRBD1 matches 10 bases. Germline assignment: CDR1 ENHRY and CDR2 SYGVKD. The CDR3 totals 14 residues. J was trimmed by 6 bases and V by 8 bases; bases with no gene match: 4. CDR3 coding DNA: TGTGCCATCCGGGACAGGGGTCTTAATTCACCCCTCCACTTT. This codes for CAIRDRGLNSPLHF.

The CDR3 DNA reads TGTGCCAGCAGGCCCCAAACTAACACCGGGGAGCTGTTTTTT. Protein: CASRPQTNTGELFF. The V and J genes are TRBV6-4 and TRBJ2-2, with unresolved D. The ends were cut back, 6 bases at V and 2 bases at J, with 10 bases in the middle. Per the germline V gene, CDR1 is MRHNA and CDR2 is SNTAGT. This CDR3 region has 14 residues.

The table lists this clone with a count of one. The V and J genes are TRBV2 and TRBJ2-3, with no clear D. This CDR3 comprises 14 residues. The V end lost 7 bases, the J end lost 6 bases, and 17 bases lay between the germline ends. Germline V gives CDR1 SNHLY, CDR2 FYNNEI. CDR3 loop: CASIPRGYSDTQYF. CDR3 in DNA: TGTGCCAGCATCCCGAGAGGCTACTCGGATACGCAGTATTTT.

The table lists this clone with a few counts. The chain links TRBV5-4 to TRBJ1-3; D call uncertain. The CDR3 is 16 amino acids. Trimming stripped 3 bases from V and 0 bases from J, with 13 bases between. CDR1 and CDR2 from the germline V gene are SGHNT and YYREEE (reference sequence). Here the CDR3 DNA reads TGTGCCAGCAGCTCGCCAGGCGCCCTCTCTGGAAACACCATATATTTT. Translation gives CASSSPGALSGNTIYF.

This rearrangement joins TRBV4-2 to TRBJ2-5, with D perhaps matching TRBD2 (6 bases). The CDR3 length is 15 residues. The germline V gene encodes CDR1 LGHNA and CDR2 YNFKEQ. Trimming removed 3 bases from V and 4 bases from J, with 15 bases in between. The CDR3 coding sequence is TGTGCCAGCAGCCAGGGTGACGGGGGTCGAGAGACCCAGTACTTC. This gives the protein CASSQGDGGRETQYF.

This clone has just one count. In DNA form, the CDR3 reads TGTGCCAGCAGTCTAGGACAGACCACTGAAGCTTTCTTT. The encoded protein is CASSLGQTTEAFF. The gene calls are TRBV12-3 or TRBV12-4 and TRBJ1-1; TRBD1 is a possible D gene (6 bases). V was shortened by 5 bases and J by 4 bases, with 11 bases between the two germline ends. This CDR3 region has 13 residues.

This clone was picked up a small number of times. This sequence joins TRBV24-1 and TRBJ2-2, with D perhaps matching TRBD1 (6 bases). The CDR3 spans 15 residues. Trimming removed 1 base at V and 3 bases at J, with 8 bases between. Germline V gene lookup returns CDR1 KGHDR and CDR2 SFDVKD. The DNA for the CDR3 is TGTGCCACCAGTGATTTATCAGGGGACACCGGGGAGCTGTTTTTT. This gives the protein CATSDLSGDTGELFF.

To note about this clone: Other DNA sequences in this sample translate to the same CDR3. The V gene is TRBV5-1, the J gene TRBJ2-2; the match to TRBD1 covers 7 bases. J gave up 4 bases and V 0 bases, and 3 bases lay outside the gene matches. CDR3 size: 15 residues. The germline V gene has CDR1 SGHRS and CDR2 YFSETQ. Written as DNA, the CDR3 is TGCGCCAGCAGCTTGGTGGCAGGGGGCACCGGGGAGCTGTTTTTT. This codes for CASSLVAGGTGELFF.

This sequence joins TRBV10-3 and TRBJ1-4; no definite D call. The V end was cut by 2 bases, the J end by 0 bases, with 4 bases between. This CDR3 contains 14 residues. Germline CDR1 and CDR2: ENHRY and SYGVKD. The CDR3 region has the DNA TGTGCCATCAGTGAGGAGGCAACTAATGAAAAACTGTTTTTT. It yields the protein CAISEEATNEKLFF.

The gene calls are TRBV7-2 and TRBJ1-2; D is ambiguous. This CDR3 comprises 13 residues. Per the germline V gene, CDR1 is SGHTA and CDR2 is FQGNSA. V was clipped by 2 bases and J by 4 bases, with 8 bases between them. The CDR3 loop reads CASSLSTVYGYTF. The CDR3, as DNA: TGTGCCAGCAGCTTAAGCACGGTCTATGGCTACACCTTC.

J is TRBJ1-3 and V is TRBV30; TRBD1 matches at 9 bases. CDR3 size: 15 residues. Germline V gene lookup returns CDR1 GTSNPN and CDR2 SVGIG (reference sequence). Trimming took 2 bases from V and 9 from J; bases not matched to a gene: 11. CDR3 amino acids: CAWSYLHRTGATIYF. The CDR3 DNA is TGTGCCTGGAGTTACCTCCATCGGACAGGGGCCACCATATATTTT.

This chain connects TRBV6-2 or TRBV6-3 to TRBJ2-4; 10 nucleotides match TRBD2. There are 14 residues in the CDR3. V shed 2 bases and J 9 bases; nucleotides not matched to a gene: 4. The V gene's germline CDR1 is MNHEY and CDR2 SVGEGT. This CDR3 is CASSYASGGGIQYF. CDR3 sequence (DNA): TGTGCCAGCAGTTACGCTAGCGGGGGTGGCATTCAGTACTTC.

This rearrangement joins TRBV12-3 or TRBV12-4 to TRBJ1-2; the match to TRBD1 covers 8 bases. This CDR3 contains 13 residues. After removal of 5 bases from V and 14 bases from J, the junction contained 13 bases not matched to a gene. The CDR3 coding sequence is TGTGCCAGCAGTCGGGACAGGTATTCGGAGAGGACCTTC. Amino acids: CASSRDRYSERTF.

J is TRBJ2-1 and V is TRBV6-5; 11 bases fit TRBD2. The CDR3 sequence is 14 residues long. Unmatched junction bases numbered 4, after V lost 6 bases and J lost 6 bases. Germline CDR1 reads MNHEY; CDR2 reads SVGAGI. The CDR3 coding sequence is TGTGCCAGCAGGACTAGCGGGGCGAGCAATGAGCAGTTCTTC. Its protein is CASRTSGASNEQFF.

The chain employs TRBV5-1 and TRBJ2-2, with D unclear. V was trimmed by 0 bases and J by 2 bases, leaving 11 bases between them. The CDR3 is 16 residues long. Germline V lookup: CDR1 SGHRS, CDR2 YFSETQ. CDR3: CASSLVQVTNTGELFF. Here the CDR3 DNA reads TGCGCCAGCAGCTTGGTGCAGGTGACCAACACCGGGGAGCTGTTTTTT.

This clone was counted at least ten times. J is TRBJ2-5 and V is TRBV11-2; the match to TRBD1 covers 7 bases. The ends lost 5 bases at V and 5 bases at J; junction bases unmatched: 8. The CDR3 covers 14 residues. The germline V gene encodes CDR1 SGHAT and CDR2 FQNNGV. CDR3 in DNA: TGTGCCAGCAGCGGGCACAGGGGCGGGGAGACCCAGTACTTC. It encodes CASSGHRGGETQYF.

The rearrangement uses TRBV6-1 and TRBJ1-1, with 7 bases lining up with TRBD1. The length of the CDR3 is 14 residues. The germline CDR1 and CDR2 sequences are MNHNS and SASEGT. Trimming took 1 base from V and 5 from J; bases not matched to a gene: 4. The DNA of the CDR3 is TGTGCCAGCAGTGAAGTCGACAGGGTGACTGAAGCTTTCTTT. This translates into CASSEVDRVTEAFF.

The table lists this clone with a few counts. The CDR3 DNA follows: TGCGCCAGCAGTTGGACGGCGGGCACTGAAGCTTTCTTT. Translated, it gives CASSWTAGTEAFF. This chain links TRBV10-1 with TRBJ1-1; D gene uncertain. V lost 5 bases and J 4 bases, leaving 11 bases between the germline ends. The CDR3 runs to 13 residues. Germline V gene lookup returns CDR1 WNHNN and CDR2 SYGVQD (reference sequence).

To note about this clone: One end of the junction varies from germline; a read error may be responsible. The V and J genes are TRBV7-6 and TRBJ2-3; unclear D gene. The CDR3 is made up of 15 amino acids. Germline V gene data show CDR1 as SGHVS and CDR2 as FNYEAQ. The CDR3, as DNA: TGTGCCAGCAGCTTGCAGGAAACCCCCACAAATACGCAGTATTTT. Its translation is CASSLQETPTNTQYF.

This clone occurred a few times. The chain couples TRBV28 to TRBJ1-1, with 12 bases fitting TRBD1. Germline values: CDR1 MDHEN, CDR2 SYDVKM. The V gene end was trimmed by 8 bases and the J gene end by 1 base; junction bases not matched to a gene: 14. The CDR3 has 18 residues. As DNA, the CDR3 is TGTGCCAGCCTATCGTCGGGACAGGGGGCCCGTCGGAACACTGAAGCTTTCTTT. Its translation is CASLSSGQGARRNTEAFF.

This chain links TRBV21-1 with TRBJ1-4. TRBV21-1 is labeled a pseudogene. CDR3 length equals 15 residues. The CDR3 spells CASSNHTRLNEKLFF. In DNA form, the CDR3 reads TGTGCCAGCAGCAATCATACGCGCTTAAATGAAAAACTGTTTTTT.

This clone was seen once. This chain joins TRBV11-3 and TRBJ1-1; D might be TRBD1 (5 bases). The CDR3 length is 14 residues. V lost 6 bases, J lost 0 bases, and 11 bases lay in between. CDR1 and CDR2 (germline): SGHNT, YENEEA. The CDR3 nucleotides read TGTGCCAGCAGTCCAGACAGTATGAACACTGAAGCTTTCTTT. It is translated as CASSPDSMNTEAFF.

The chain has TRBV7-8 and TRBJ1-1; 7 bases agree with TRBD1. J gave up 0 bases and V 5 bases, and 6 bases lay outside the gene matches. This CDR3 comprises 15 residues. Germline values: CDR1 SGHVS, CDR2 FQNEAQ. The CDR3 is CASSGGQRMNTEAFF. CDR3 in DNA: TGTGCCAGCAGCGGGGGACAGCGCATGAACACTGAAGCTTTCTTT.

The chain is built from TRBV11-2 and TRBJ2-1; 12 bases agree with TRBD2. V shed 5 bases and J 4 bases; nucleotides not matched to a gene: 9. CDR3 length equals 17 residues. Germline V gene lookup returns CDR1 SGHAT and CDR2 FQNNGV. The CDR3 region has the DNA TGTGCCAGCAGCCCACAGACTAGCGGGGGCCTTTACAATGAGCAGTTCTTC. It translates to CASSPQTSGGLYNEQFF.